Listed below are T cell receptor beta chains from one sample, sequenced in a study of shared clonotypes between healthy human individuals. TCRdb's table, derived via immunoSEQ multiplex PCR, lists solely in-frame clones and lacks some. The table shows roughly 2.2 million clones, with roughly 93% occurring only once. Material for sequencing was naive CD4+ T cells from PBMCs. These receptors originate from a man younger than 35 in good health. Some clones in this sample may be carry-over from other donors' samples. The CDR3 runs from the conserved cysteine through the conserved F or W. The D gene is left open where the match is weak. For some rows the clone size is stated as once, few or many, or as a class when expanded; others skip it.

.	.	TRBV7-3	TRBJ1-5	TGTGCCAGCAGCTTGGGGCGGCCCCGGCGGCCCCAGCATTTT	CASSLGRPRRPQHF
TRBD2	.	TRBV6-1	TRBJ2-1	TGTGCCAGCAGTGAATCCCTTGCGGGAGGGCCGCTTCTAGGGCAGTTCTTC	CASSESLAGGPLLGQFF
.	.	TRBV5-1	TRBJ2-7	TGCGCCAGCAGCTTGGAGTTCGGGCGCGGAGCTAACTACGAGCAGTACTTC	CASSLEFGRGANYEQYF
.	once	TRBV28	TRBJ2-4	TGTGCCAGCCGGACAGGAGGGAGCTCGGCCAAAAACATTCAGTACTTC	CASRTGGSSAKNIQYF
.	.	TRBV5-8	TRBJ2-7	TGTGCCAGCAGCTTGGACCGGGGCCTCTACGAGCAGTACTTC	CASSLDRGLYEQYF
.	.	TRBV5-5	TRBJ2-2	TGTGCCAGCAGCCGATCCCGACAAGACACCGGGGAGCTGTTTTTT	CASSRSRQDTGELFF
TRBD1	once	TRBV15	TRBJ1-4	TGTGCCACCAGCAGAGATGTCGGGGACAGCCTTGGAGAAAAACTGTTTTTT	CATSRDVGDSLGEKLFF
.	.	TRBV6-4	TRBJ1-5	TGTGCCAGCAGTTCCGACAGGAATCAGCCCCAGCATTTT	CASSSDRNQPQHF
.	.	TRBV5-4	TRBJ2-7	TGTGCCAGCAGCTTGGGTTCGGGGTCGCTCTACGAGCAGTACTTC	CASSLGSGSLYEQYF
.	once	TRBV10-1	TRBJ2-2	TGCGCCAGCAGCCCCAACAGGGGAGGGACCGGGGAGCTGTTTTTT	CASSPNRGGTGELFF
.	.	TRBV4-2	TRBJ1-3	TGTGCCAGCAGCCAAGATATGGGGGCTTACCCTGGAAACACCATATATTTT	CASSQDMGAYPGNTIYF
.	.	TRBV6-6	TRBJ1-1	TGTGCCAGCAGTTACTCGAGTCGGAGCTTGAACACTGAAGCTTTCTTT	CASSYSSRSLNTEAFF
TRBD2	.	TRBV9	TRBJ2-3	TGTGCCAGCAGCTCCGGGACTATCACAGATACGCAGTATTTT	CASSSGTITDTQYF
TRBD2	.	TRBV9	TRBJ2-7	TGTGCCAGCAGCTTCGGGACTAGCGGGAGGGCCCCTTTCTACGAGCAGTACTTC	CASSFGTSGRAPFYEQYF
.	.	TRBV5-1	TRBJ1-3	TGCGCCAGCAGTTCGTTAGACAGCTTAGCCTCTGGAAACACCATATATTTT	CASSSLDSLASGNTIYF
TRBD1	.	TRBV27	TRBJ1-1	TGTGCCAGCAGTCAAGGGGACAGGGTAAACACTGAAGCTTTCTTT	CASSQGDRVNTEAFF
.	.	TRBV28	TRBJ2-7	TGTGCCAGCAATTCGCCCGTGACCCCTTACGAGCAGTACTTC	CASNSPVTPYEQYF
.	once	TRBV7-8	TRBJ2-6	TGTGCCAGCAGCCCCTATCTGGGCTCTGGGGCCAACGTCCTGACTTTC	CASSPYLGSGANVLTF
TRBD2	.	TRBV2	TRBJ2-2	TGTGCCAGCAGTGAAGGTAACCTAGCGGGAGTTGTCACCGGGGAGCTGTTTTTT	CASSEGNLAGVVTGELFF
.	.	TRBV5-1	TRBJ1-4	TGCGCCAGCAGCTTGGAGTTCCCCGAAAAACTGTTTTTT	CASSLEFPEKLFF
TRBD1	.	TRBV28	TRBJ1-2	TGTGCCAGCAGTCTGACAGGGGACTATGGCTACACCTTC	CASSLTGDYGYTF
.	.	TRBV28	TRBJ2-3	TGTGCCAGCAGACTAGGGGCGGAAGATACGCAGTATTTT	CASRLGAEDTQYF
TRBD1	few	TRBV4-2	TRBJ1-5	TGTGCCAGCAGCCAAGACCAGGGGGTTAGGGAGCCCCAGCATTTT	CASSQDQGVREPQHF
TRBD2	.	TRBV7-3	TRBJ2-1	TGTGCCAGCAGCTCCTTAGCGGGAGTTGGCAATGAGCAGTTCTTC	CASSSLAGVGNEQFF
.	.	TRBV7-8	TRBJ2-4	TGTGCCAGCAGCCCTCTAGGCCGACAGGTGCTGACCAAAAACATTCAGTACTTC	CASSPLGRQVLTKNIQYF